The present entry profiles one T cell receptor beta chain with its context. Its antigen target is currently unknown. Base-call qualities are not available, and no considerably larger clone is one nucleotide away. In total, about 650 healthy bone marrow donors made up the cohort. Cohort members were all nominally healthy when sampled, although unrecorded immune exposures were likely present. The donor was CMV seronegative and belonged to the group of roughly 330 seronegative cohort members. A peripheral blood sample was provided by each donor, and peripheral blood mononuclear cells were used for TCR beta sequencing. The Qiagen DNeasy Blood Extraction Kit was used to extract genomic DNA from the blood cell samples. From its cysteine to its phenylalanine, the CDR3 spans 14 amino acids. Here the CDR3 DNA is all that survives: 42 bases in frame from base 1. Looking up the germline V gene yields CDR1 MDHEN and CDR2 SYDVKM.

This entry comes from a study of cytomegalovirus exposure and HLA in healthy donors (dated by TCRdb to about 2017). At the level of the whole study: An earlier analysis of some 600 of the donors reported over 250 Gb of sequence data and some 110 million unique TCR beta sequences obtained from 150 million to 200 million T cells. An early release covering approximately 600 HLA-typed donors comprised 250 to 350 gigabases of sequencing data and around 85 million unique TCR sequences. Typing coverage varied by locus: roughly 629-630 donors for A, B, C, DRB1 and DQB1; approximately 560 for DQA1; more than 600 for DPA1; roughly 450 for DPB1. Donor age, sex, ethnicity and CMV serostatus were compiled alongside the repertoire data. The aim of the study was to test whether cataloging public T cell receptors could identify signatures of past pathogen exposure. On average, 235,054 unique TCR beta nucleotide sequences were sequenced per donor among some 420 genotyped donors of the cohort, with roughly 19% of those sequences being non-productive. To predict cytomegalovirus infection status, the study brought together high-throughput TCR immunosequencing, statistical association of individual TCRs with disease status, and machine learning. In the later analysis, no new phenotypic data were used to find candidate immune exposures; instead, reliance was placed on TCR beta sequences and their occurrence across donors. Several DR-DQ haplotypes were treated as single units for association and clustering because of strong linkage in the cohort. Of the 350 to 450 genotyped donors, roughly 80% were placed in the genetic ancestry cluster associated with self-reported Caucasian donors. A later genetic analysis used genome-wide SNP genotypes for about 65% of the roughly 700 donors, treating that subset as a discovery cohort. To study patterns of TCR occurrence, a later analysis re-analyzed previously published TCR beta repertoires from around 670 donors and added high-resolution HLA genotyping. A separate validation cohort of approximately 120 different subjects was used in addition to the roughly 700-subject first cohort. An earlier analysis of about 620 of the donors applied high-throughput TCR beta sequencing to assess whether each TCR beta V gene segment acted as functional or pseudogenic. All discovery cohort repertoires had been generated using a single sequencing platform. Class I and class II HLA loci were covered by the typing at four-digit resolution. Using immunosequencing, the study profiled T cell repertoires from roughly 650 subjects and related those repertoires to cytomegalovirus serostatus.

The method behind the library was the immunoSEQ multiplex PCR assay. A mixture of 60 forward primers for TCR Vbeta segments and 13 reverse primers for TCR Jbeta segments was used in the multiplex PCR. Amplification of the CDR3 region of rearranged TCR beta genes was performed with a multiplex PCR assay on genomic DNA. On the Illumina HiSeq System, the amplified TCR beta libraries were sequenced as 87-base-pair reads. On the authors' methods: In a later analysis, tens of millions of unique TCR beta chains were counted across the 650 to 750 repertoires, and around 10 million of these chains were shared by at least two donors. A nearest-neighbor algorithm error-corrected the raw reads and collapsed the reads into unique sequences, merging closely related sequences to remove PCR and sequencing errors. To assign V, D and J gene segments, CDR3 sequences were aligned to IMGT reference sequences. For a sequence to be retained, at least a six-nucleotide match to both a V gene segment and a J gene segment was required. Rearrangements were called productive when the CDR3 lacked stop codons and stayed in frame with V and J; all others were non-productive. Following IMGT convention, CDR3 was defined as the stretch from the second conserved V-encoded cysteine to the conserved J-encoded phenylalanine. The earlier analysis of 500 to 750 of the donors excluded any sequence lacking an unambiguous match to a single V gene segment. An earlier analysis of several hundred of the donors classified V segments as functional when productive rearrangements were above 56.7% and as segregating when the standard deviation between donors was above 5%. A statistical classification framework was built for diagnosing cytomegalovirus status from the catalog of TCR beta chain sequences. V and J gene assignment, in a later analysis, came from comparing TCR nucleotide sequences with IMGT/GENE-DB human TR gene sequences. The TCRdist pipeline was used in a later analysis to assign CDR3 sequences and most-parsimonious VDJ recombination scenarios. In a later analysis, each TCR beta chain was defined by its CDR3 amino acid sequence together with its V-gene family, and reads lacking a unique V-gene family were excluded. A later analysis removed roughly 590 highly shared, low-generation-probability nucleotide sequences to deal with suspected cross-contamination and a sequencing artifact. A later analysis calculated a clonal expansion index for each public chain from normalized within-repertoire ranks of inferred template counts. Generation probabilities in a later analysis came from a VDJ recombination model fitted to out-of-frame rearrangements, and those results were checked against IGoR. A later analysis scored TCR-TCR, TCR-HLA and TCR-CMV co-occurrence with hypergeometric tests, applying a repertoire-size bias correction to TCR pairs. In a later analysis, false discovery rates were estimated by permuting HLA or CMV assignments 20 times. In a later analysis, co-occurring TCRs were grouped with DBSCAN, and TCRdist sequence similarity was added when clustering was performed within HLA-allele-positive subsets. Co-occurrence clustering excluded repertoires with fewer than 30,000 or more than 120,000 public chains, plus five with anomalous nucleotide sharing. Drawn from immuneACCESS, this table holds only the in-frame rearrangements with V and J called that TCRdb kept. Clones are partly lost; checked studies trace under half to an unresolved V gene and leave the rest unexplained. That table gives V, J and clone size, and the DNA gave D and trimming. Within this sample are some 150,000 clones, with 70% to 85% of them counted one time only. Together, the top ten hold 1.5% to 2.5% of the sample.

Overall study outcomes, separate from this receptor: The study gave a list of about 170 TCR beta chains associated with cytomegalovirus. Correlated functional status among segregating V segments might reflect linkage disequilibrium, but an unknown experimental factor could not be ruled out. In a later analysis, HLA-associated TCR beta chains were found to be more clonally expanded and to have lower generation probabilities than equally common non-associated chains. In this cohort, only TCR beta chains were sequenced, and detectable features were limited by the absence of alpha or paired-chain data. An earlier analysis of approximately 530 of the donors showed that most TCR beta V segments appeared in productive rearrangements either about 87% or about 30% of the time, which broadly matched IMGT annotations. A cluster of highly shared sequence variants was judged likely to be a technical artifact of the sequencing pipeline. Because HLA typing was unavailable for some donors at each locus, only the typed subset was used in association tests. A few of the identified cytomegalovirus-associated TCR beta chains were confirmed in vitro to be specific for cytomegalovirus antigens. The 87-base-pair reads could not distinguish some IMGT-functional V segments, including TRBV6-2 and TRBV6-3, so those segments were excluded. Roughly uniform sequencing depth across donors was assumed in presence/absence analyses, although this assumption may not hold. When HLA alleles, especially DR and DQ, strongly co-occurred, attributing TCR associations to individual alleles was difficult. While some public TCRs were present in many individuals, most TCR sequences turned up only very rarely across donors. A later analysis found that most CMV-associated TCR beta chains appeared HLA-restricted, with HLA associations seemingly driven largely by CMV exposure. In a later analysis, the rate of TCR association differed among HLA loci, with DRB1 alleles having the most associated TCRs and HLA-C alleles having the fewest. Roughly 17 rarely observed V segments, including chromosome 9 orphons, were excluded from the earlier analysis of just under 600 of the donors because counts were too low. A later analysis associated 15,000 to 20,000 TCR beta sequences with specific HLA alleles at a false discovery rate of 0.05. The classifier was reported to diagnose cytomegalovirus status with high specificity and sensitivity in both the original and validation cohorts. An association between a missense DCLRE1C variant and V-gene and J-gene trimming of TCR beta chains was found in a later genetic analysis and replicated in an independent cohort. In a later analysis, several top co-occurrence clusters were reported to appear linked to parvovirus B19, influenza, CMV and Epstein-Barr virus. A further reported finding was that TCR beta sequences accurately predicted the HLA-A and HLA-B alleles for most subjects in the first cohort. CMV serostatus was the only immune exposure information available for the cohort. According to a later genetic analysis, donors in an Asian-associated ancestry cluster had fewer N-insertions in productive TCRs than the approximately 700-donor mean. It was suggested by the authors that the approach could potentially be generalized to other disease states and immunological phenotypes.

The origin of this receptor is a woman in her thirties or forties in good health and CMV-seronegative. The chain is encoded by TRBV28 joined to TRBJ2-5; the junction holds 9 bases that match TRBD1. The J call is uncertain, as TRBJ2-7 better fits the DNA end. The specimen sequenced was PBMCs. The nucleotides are TGTGCCAGCAGGATTCGGACAGGGGCCTACGAGCAGTACTTC. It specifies CASRIRTGAYEQYF.